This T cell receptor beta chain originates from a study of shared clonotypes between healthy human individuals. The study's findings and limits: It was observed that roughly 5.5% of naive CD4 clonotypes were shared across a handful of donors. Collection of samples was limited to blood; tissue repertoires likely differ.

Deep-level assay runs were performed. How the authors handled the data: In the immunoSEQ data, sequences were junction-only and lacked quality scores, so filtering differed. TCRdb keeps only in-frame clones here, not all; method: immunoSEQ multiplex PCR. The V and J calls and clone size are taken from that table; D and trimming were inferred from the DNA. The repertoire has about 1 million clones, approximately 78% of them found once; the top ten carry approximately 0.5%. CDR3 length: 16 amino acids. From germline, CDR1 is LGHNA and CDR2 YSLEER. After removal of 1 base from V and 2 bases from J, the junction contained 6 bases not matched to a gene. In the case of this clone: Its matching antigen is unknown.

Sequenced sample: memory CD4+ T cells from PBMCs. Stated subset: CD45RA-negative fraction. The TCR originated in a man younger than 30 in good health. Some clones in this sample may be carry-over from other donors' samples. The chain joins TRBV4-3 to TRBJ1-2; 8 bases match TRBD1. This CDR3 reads CASSQGGTGSNYGYTF. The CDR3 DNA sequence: TGCGCCAGCAGCCAAGGGGGGACAGGCTCCAACTATGGCTACACCTTC.